The entry that follows covers one T cell receptor (beta chain) sequence. Its antigen is unknown. The junction does not match germline at one end; this may be a read error. TCRB libraries were constructed from RNA through three rounds of nested multiplex PCR following a modified ARM-PCR protocol with multiple V-beta primers and a C-beta primer. Starting from 0.45 to 0.6 ug of total RNA, TCRB-specific cDNA was synthesized using ProtoScript II Reverse Transcriptase and a C-beta primer. For the TCRB libraries, no unique molecular identifiers were described. In the third PCR, barcodes and adapters were added over roughly 25 cycles with Deep VentR (exo-) polymerase, and the 250-500 bp bands were then gel purified. TCRB libraries were sequenced on an Illumina HiSeq 2500 with 250 bp paired-end reads. The source study handled its data this way. Trimmomatic was used to clean reads, FLASH to merge reads, MiGEC to assign V, D and J segments, and VDJtools to perform the analysis. Repertoire diversity was measured using the Shannon-Wiener diversity index, which was calculated with VDJtools. TCRdb redid the processing of the public reads, applying fastp at Q25 and MiXCR, and retained in-frame beta chains. Every distinct CDR3 protein forms one entry, paired with its most common genes and DNA. It is TCRdb's table, rather than the study itself, that gives the V and J calls and clone size. The sample table lists approximately 12,000 distinct CDR3 sequences, approximately 70% of them with a count of one. The ten largest clones represent 25% to 30% of the sample.

The data originate from a study of tumor-infiltrating lymphocytes in glioblastoma multiforme (dated by TCRdb to about 2017). For context, the study as a whole: The study tested whether intratumoral genomic heterogeneity fosters TIL diversity by jointly investigating somatic mutations, TIL diversity and immune response activity.

Looking up the germline V gene (reference sequence) yields CDR1 PRHDT and CDR2 FYEKMQ. Including cysteine and phenylalanine, the CDR3 has 16 amino acids. Kept here is only the CDR3 DNA, which spans 48 bases and is read in frame from base 1. The AllPrep DNA/RNA mini kit was used to purify genomic DNA and total RNA at the same time from each of the approximately 11 tumor samples. Every RNA sample had an OD 260/280 ratio above 1.9 and an RNA integrity number above 6.5. Paper-wide results and their limitations: RNA-based TCR sequencing may distort clone frequencies because T cells carry unequal numbers of TCR transcripts. T cells were not sorted into functional subsets, and such sorting was noted by the authors as a future improvement. Generalizability is limited because the TCR and somatic mutation analysis included only one glioblastoma patient.

The source of this sequence is a male donor with glioblastoma. What was sequenced was brain tumor tissue. Recombination connected TRBV13 to TRBJ1-2; a tentative D match to TRBD1 spans 5 bases. The sequence in DNA is TGTGCCAGCAGCTTATTTTCGACAGAGGGTACCTATGGCCACACCTTC. Translation gives CASSLFSTEGTYGHTF. Extended through the reference TRBV13 and TRBJ1-2 proteins, this CDR3 yields the full variable domain: AAGVIQSPRHLIKEKRETATLKCYPIPRHDTVYWYQQGPGQDPQFLISFYEKMQSDKGSIPDRFSAQQFSDYHSELNMSSLELGDSALYFCASSLFSTEGTYGHTFGSGTRLTVV.